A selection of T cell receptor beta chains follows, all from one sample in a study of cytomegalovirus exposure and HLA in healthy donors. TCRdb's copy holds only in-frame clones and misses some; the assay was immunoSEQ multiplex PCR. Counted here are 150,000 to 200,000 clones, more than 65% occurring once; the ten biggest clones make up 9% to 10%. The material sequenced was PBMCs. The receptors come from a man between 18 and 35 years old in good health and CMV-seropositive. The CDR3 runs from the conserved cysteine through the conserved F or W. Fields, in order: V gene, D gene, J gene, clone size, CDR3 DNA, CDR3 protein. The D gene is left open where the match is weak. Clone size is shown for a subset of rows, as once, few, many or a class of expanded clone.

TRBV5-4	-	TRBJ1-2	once	TGTGCCAGCAGCGAAGACAGCACCTCCTATGGCTACACCTTC	CASSEDSTSYGYTF
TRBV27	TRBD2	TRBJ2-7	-	TGTGCCAGCAGTCCCTATCTAGCGGTGGAATACGAGCAGTACTTC	CASSPYLAVEYEQYF
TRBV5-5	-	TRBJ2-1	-	TGTGCCAGCAGCTTGGCGGCGGTATCCTACAATGAGCAGTTCTTC	CASSLAAVSYNEQFF
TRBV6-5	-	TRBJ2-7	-	TGTGCCAGCAGTTACTCGAGATCTAGCGAGCAGTACTTC	CASSYSRSSEQYF
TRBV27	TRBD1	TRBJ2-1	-	TGTGCCAGCTACGACAGGGCCGATGAGCAGTTCTTC	CASYDRADEQFF
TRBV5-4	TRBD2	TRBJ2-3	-	TGTGCCAGCAGCTTGACGCGGGGGGGCCTGGGAGATACGCAGTATTTT	CASSLTRGGLGDTQYF
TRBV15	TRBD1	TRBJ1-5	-	TGTGCCACCAGCATGACAGGGCCGGTTCAGCCCCAGCATTTT	CATSMTGPVQPQHF
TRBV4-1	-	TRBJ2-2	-	TGCGCCAGCAGCCCGACTAGTATCGTCGGGGAGCTGTTTTTT	CASSPTSIVGELFF
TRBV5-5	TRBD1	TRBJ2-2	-	TGTGCCAGCAGCTACGGACAGGTCACCGGGGAGCTGTTTTTT	CASSYGQVTGELFF
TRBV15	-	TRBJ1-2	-	TGTGCCACCAGCAGAGAGGCGGGCAGCTATGGCTACACCTTC	CATSREAGSYGYTF
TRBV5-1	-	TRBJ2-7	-	TGCGCCAGCAGCCGGGGAGGAGGAACCCAAAAGGCCCCCTACGAGCAGTACTTC	CASSRGGGTQKAPYEQYF
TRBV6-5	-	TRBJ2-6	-	TGTGCCAGCAGTCTTGTTTCTGGGGCCAACGTCCTGACTTTC	CASSLVSGANVLTF
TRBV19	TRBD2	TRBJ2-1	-	TGTGCCAGTAGTAGGGGACTAGCGGCGTACAATGAGCAGTTCTTC	CASSRGLAAYNEQFF
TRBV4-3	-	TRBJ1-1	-	TGCGCCAGCAGCCAAGGGCGACAGGCTGGTGAAGCTTTCTTT	CASSQGRQAGEAFF
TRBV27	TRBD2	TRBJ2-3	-	TGTGCCAGCAGCGGACTAGTGGGGGACACAGATACGCAGTATTTT	CASSGLVGDTDTQYF
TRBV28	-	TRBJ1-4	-	TGTGCCAGCAGTTTAGAGACATTTAATGAAAAACTGTTTTTT	CASSLETFNEKLFF
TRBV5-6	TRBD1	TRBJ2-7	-	TGTGCCAGCAGCTGGACTCCAGGGGGCTCGGTCGAGCAGTACTTC	CASSWTPGGSVEQYF
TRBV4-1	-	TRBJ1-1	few	TGCGCCAGCAGCCAAATCTGGAACACTGAAGCTTTCTTT	CASSQIWNTEAFF
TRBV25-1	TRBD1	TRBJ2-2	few	TGTGCCAGCAGTGATGGGACAGGTAACACCGGGGAGCTGTTTTTT	CASSDGTGNTGELFF
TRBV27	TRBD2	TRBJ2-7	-	TGTGCCAGCAGTTGGGCGGGGGGCAGCTACGAGCAGTACTTC	CASSWAGGSYEQYF
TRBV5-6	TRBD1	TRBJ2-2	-	TGTGCCAGCAGCTCCTGGGACAGGGGATTCACCGGGGAGCTGTTTTTT	CASSSWDRGFTGELFF
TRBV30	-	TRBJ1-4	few	TGTGCCTGGGACAGTAATGAAAAACTGTTTTTT	CAWDSNEKLFF
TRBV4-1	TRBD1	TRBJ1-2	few	TGCGCCAGCAGCCGAGGGACAGGAGCTAACTATGGCTACACCTTC	CASSRGTGANYGYTF
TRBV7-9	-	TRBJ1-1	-	TGTGCCAGCAGCTTTTCTCAGGCTGGCACTGAAGCTTTCTTT	CASSFSQAGTEAFF
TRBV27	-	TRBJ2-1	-	TGTGCCAGCAGTTTATCTGGGACAACGAACTACAATGAGCAGTTCTTC	CASSLSGTTNYNEQFF
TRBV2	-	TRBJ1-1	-	TGTGCCAGACCCGGGGGGGACACTGAAGCTTTCTTT	CARPGGDTEAFF
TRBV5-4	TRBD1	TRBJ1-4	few	TGTGCCAGCAGCTCTAGACAGGGGGGTTCTGAAAAACTGTTTTTT	CASSSRQGGSEKLFF
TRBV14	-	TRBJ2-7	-	TGTGCCAGCAGCCAACTTGGAGGGACCCAGAGCTCCTACGAGCAGTACTTC	CASSQLGGTQSSYEQYF
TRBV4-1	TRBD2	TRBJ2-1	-	TGCGCCAGCAGCCACCCTGAGAGGGGACTAGCGTACTACAATGAGCAGTTCTTC	CASSHPERGLAYYNEQFF
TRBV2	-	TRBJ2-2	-	TGTGCCAGCAACAGGAATTCGAACACCGGGGAGCTGTTTTTT	CASNRNSNTGELFF
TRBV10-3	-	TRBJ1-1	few	TGTGCCATCAGTGACGGGGGCACTGAAGCTTTCTTT	CAISDGGTEAFF
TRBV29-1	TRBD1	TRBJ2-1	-	TGCAGCGGGGGGACAGGGGTAATATCCTACAATGAGCAGTTCTTC	CSGGTGVISYNEQFF
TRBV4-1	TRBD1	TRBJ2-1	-	TGCGCCAGCAGCCCACTAGACAGGGCTTACAATGAGCAGTTCTTC	CASSPLDRAYNEQFF
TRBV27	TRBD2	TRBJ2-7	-	TGTGCCAGCAGTCCGGGACTAGGGAGTTACGAGCAGTACTTC	CASSPGLGSYEQYF
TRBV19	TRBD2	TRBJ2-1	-	TGTGCCAGTAGTATCGACGGGGGGAGCTCCTACAATGAGCAGTTCTTC	CASSIDGGSSYNEQFF
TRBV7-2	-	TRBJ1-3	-	TGTGCCAGCAGCAAAGGACAGTCCTCTGGAAACACCATATATTTT	CASSKGQSSGNTIYF
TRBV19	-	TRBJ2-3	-	TGTGCCAGTAGTATAGATCGGGTTAGCACAGATACGCAGTATTTT	CASSIDRVSTDTQYF
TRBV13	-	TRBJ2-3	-	TGTGCCAGCAGCTTGGGTGGGGGGAGCACAGATACGCAGTATTTT	CASSLGGGSTDTQYF
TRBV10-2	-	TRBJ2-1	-	TGCGCCAGCAGCTTCTTAGTGTCGGTTGAGCAGTTCTTC	CASSFLVSVEQFF
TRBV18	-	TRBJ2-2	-	TGTGCCAGCTCAAGCCAGGCCCCTCCGAACACCGGGGAGCTGTTTTTT	CASSSQAPPNTGELFF
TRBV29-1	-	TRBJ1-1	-	TGCAGCGTTGAAGAGGTAGGGGTCGATGTGGCTTTCTTT	CSVEEVGVDVAFF
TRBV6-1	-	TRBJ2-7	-	TGTGCCAGCAGTGCTGAGGCTAGTAACGAGCAGTACTTC	CASSAEASNEQYF
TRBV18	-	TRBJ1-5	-	TGTGCCAGCTCGGATCAGGGTGGGGTGAGCAATCAGCCCCAGCATTTT	CASSDQGGVSNQPQHF
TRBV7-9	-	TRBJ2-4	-	TGTGCCAGCAGCTTAGGCCAGGGCATTCAGTACTTC	CASSLGQGIQYF
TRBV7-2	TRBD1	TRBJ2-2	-	TGTGCCAGCAGCGCCCGAGGGGGCTTTACGAACACCGGGGAGCTGTTTTTT	CASSARGGFTNTGELFF
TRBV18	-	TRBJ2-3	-	TGTGCCAGCTCACGGGCTAGCACAGATACGCAGTATTTT	CASSRASTDTQYF
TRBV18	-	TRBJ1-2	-	TGTGCCAGCTCACCACCGGACGGACTTAACTATGGCTACACCTTC	CASSPPDGLNYGYTF
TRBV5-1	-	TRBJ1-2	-	TGCGCCAGCCCCCACCGGGGAGGTGATGGCTACACCTTC	CASPHRGGDGYTF
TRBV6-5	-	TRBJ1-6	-	TGTGCCAGCAGGAGCGGGGACTCCTATAATTCACCCCTCCACTTT	CASRSGDSYNSPLHF
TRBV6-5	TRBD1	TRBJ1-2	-	TGTGCCAGCATCCCACTGTGGCCAGGGGGCTATGGCTACACCTTC	CASIPLWPGGYGYTF
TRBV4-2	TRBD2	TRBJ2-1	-	TGTGCCAGCAGCCAAACCCTAGCGGGAGCTAGGGGTGAGCAGTTCTTC	CASSQTLAGARGEQFF
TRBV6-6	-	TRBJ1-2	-	TGTGCCAGCAGTTCTATGTTCGGGGGCTATGGCTACACCTTC	CASSSMFGGYGYTF
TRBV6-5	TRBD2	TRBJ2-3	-	TGTGCCAGCAGTTACAATGGAGGCCTAGCGGGAGGCGCGCAGTATTTT	CASSYNGGLAGGAQYF
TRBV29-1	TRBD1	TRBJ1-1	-	TGCAGCGTTGAAGGCGCAGGGGGTGACACTGAAGCTTTCTTT	CSVEGAGGDTEAFF
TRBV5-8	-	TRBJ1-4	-	TGTGCCAGCAGCTTAGGGGCCCTCCCTAAGCTTAATGAAAAACTGTTTTTT	CASSLGALPKLNEKLFF
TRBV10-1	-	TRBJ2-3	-	TGCGCCAGCTCCAGGGGCGGGGGTACGCAGTATTTT	CASSRGGGTQYF
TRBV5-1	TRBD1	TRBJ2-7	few	TGCGCCAGCAGCTTCACAGGGGGCAACCTCGAGCAGTACTTC	CASSFTGGNLEQYF
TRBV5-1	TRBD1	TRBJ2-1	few	TGCGCCAGCAGCGCGGGACAGGGTCTAGATGAGCAGTTCTTC	CASSAGQGLDEQFF
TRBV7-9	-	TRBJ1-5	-	TGTGCCAGCAGCGTAGACGGGGAGAATCAGCCCCAGCATTTT	CASSVDGENQPQHF